The text below deals with one T cell receptor beta chain. Measured with immunoSEQ multiplex PCR; TCRdb has only the in-frame clones, and not every one. The repertoire holds roughly 70,000 clones, with approximately 86% as singletons. Patients at the Seattle site were enrolled during active infection and followed longitudinally. The V gene lost 1 base and the J gene lost 2 bases, with 16 bases spanning the gap. The CDR3 runs 17 residues. Germline V gene lookup returns CDR1 LGHDT and CDR2 YNNKEL (reference sequence). The sample comes from a study of blood T cell repertoires in COVID-19. The sequenced sample consisted of peripheral blood. This chain connects TRBV3-1 (or the pseudogene TRBV3-2) to TRBJ2-3; D possibly corresponds to TRBD2 (6 bases). The origin of this receptor is a man older than 75 with COVID-19, enrolled during active disease. The DNA for the CDR3 is TGTGCCAGCAGCCAAGTTTTGCGGGGCGTTGACACAGATACGCAGTATTTT. Translation gives CASSQVLRGVDTDTQYF.